These 3 T cell receptor beta chains were all obtained from the same sample, sequenced in a study of blood T cell repertoires in COVID-19. The method was immunoSEQ multiplex PCR; TCRdb's version includes in-frame clones alone and lacks a portion of them. This table holds some 170,000 clones, about four fifths found once. Sequencing was performed on peripheral blood. These receptors were obtained from a woman aged 35 to 49 with COVID-19, enrolled during active disease.

The chain couples TRBV12-5 to TRBJ2-5; possible D gene TRBD2, 6 bases. This CDR3 is 13 amino acids long. CDR1 is LGHNT, CDR2 FRNRAP, per germline. Deletions cut 1 base from V and 5 bases from J, with 8 bases between. For the CDR3, the DNA is TGTGCTAGTGGTTTGGGGGGGGAGGAGACCCAGTACTTC. Translating it yields CASGLGGEETQYF.

V usage is TRBV6-2 or TRBV6-3 and J usage is TRBJ2-2, with a weak D call TRBD2 (5 bases). V was cut by 6 bases and J by 2 bases, with 19 bases left in between. There are 17 residues in the CDR3. Per the germline V gene, CDR1 is MNHEY and CDR2 is SVGEGT. The CDR3 region has the DNA TGTGCCAGCAGCCAACCCCAACCTAGCACAAACACCGGGGAGCTGTTTTTT. Its protein product is CASSQPQPSTNTGELFF.

This clone came up a few times. Distinct nucleotide sequences in the sample also encode this CDR3. This sequence joins TRBV5-4 and TRBJ2-3; no firm D call. The CDR3 consists of 13 residues. Looked up from germline, CDR1 is SGHNT and CDR2 is YYREEE (reference sequence). V gave up 2 bases and J gave up 2 bases, with 6 bases separating them. Here the CDR3 reads CASSFQSTDTQYF. In DNA, the CDR3 is TGTGCCAGCAGCTTCCAATCCACAGATACGCAGTATTTT.